This entry features one T cell receptor (beta chain) sequence. The sample is drawn from a study of blood T cell repertoires in COVID-19. Study in general: PBMCs, B-cell-depleted T cells, or T cells provided the cDNA or gDNA that made up the material.

The germline CDR1 and CDR2 sequences are SGHTA and FQGNSA. J gave up 4 bases and V 4 bases, and 5 bases lay outside the gene matches. The CDR3 runs 14 residues. Data came from immunoSEQ multiplex PCR; TCRdb stores just in-frame clones and leaves some out. Among around 210,000 clones, over 80% were seen once, and the ten largest hold approximately 0.97%. The sample consisted of peripheral blood. This chain connects TRBV7-2 to TRBJ1-1; 8 bases line up with TRBD1. The receptor comes from a man aged 60-69 years with COVID-19, enrolled during active disease. This CDR3 is CASSSQGVGTEAFF. The CDR3 DNA is TGTGCCAGCAGCTCACAGGGGGTAGGCACTGAAGCTTTCTTT.